The 15 T cell receptor beta chains below come from one sample, sequenced in a study of identical twins. From the 5' RACE reads, TCRdb called clonotypes with MiXCR, one entry per CDR3 protein. The sample includes just under 550,000 distinct CDR3 sequences, around 15% of them seen just once. The sample was also linked to a second study, of yellow fever vaccine responses in identical twins.

Source material: CD4+ T cells sorted from blood. The receptors were sampled from a woman younger than 30 in good health.

V and J are TRBV18 and TRBJ1-3; 10 nucleotides align to TRBD1. CDR1 and CDR2 from the germline V gene are KGHSH and LQKENI. Germline trimming cut 3 bases from V and 4 bases from J; bases unmatched to any gene: 9. The CDR3 is 17 residues long. CDR3 DNA: TGTGCCAGCTCACCCGCCCCGACAGGGGGCTCCGGAAACACCATATATTTT. It specifies CASSPAPTGGSGNTIYF.

The chain joins TRBV20-1 to TRBJ2-7; TRBD2 aligns across 11 bases. Germline V lookup: CDR1 DFQATT, CDR2 SNEGSKA (reference sequence). Trimming took 6 bases from V and 0 from J; bases not matched to a gene: 7. This CDR3 contains 15 residues. Here the CDR3 reads CSALAGGGSSYEQYF. The CDR3 region has the DNA TGCAGTGCATTAGCGGGAGGGGGAAGCTCCTACGAGCAGTACTTC.

A few counts support this clonotype. The chain joins TRBV28 to TRBJ1-5; D gene ambiguous. The length of the CDR3 is 12 residues. Trimming took off 8 bases at V and 11 bases at J, with 16 bases between the two ends. Per germline, CDR1 MDHEN and CDR2 SYDVKM. CDR3 residues: CASYKWVRAQHF. As DNA, the CDR3 is TGTGCCAGCTATAAATGGGTCCGGGCCCAGCATTTT.

The chain has TRBV4-1 and TRBJ2-2; 14 nucleotides line up with TRBD2. V shed 6 bases, J shed 0 bases, and the junction held 6 bases outside the gene matches. CDR3 size: 18 residues. CDR1 is MGHRA and CDR2 is YSYEKL in the germline V gene. The CDR3 DNA is TGCGCCAGCAGACCAGGACTAGCGGGGGGAACGAACACCGGGGAGCTGTTTTTT. It specifies CASRPGLAGGTNTGELFF.

This clonotype came up a few times. The V and J genes are TRBV4-1 and TRBJ2-7; either TRBD1 or TRBD2 may supply D (5 bases each). The CDR3 is 19 amino acids. V lost 1 base and J 5 bases, leaving 27 bases between the germline ends. Germline lookup yields CDR1 MGHRA and CDR2 YSYEKL. The CDR3 bases are TGCGCCAGCAGCCAAGTTATATTCTCGTGGGGGACCCGGGGAAACGAGCAGTACTTC. Translation gives CASSQVIFSWGTRGNEQYF.

Only a few counts were recorded for this clonotype. CDR3 coding DNA: TGTGCCAGCAGCCGCTTCGGGCAGTTCTTC. This sequence encodes CASSRFGQFF. The gene calls are TRBV7-2 and TRBJ2-1; D is unresolved. The CDR3 loop spans 10 amino acids. Per germline, CDR1 SGHTA and CDR2 FQGNSA. V lost 5 bases, J lost 12 bases, and 8 bases lay in between. Filled out from reference TRBV7-2 and TRBJ2-1, the complete variable domain reads GAGVSQSPSNKVTEKGKDVELRCDPISGHTALYWYRQSLGQGLEFLIYFQGNSAPDKSGLPSDRFSAERTGGSVSTLTIQRTQQEDSAVYLCASSRFGQFFGPGTRLTVL.

This clonotype was observed at least ten times. The V call is TRBV28, the J call TRBJ1-3; D unresolved. The germline V gene encodes CDR1 MDHEN and CDR2 SYDVKM. CDR3 length: 16 residues. With 5 bases removed from V and 2 bases from J, the gap between germline ends came to 16 bases. The CDR3 nucleotides are TGTGCCAGCAGTAACCGGCGGGGTCGGCCTGGAAACACCATATATTTT. Translated: CASSNRRGRPGNTIYF.

This clonotype has ten or more counts. The chain uses TRBV3-1 and TRBJ1-1, with TRBD1 matching 7 bases. CDR3 length: 16 amino acids. Trimming took 4 bases from V and 7 from J; bases not matched to a gene: 15. Germline CDR1 reads LGHDT; CDR2 reads YNNKEL (reference sequence). CDR3 loop: CASSRIATGEKGEAFF. Here the CDR3 DNA reads TGTGCCAGCAGCCGTATAGCAACAGGGGAGAAAGGTGAAGCTTTCTTT.

The gene calls are TRBV4-1 and TRBJ1-3; D uncertain. V dropped 1 base and J dropped 0 bases, with 10 bases sitting between them. CDR3 size: 16 residues. Germline CDR1 is MGHRA and CDR2 is YSYEKL. CDR3 nucleotides: TGCGCCAGCAGCCAAGTCCAGATTAGCTCTGGAAACACCATATATTTT. It is translated as CASSQVQISSGNTIYF.

In its sample, this clonotype was seen a few times. This sequence joins TRBV5-1 and TRBJ2-2; D remains ambiguous. CDR1 SGHRS and CDR2 YFSETQ come from the germline V gene. The CDR3 loop spans 15 amino acids. Trimming took 0 bases from V and 0 from J, leaving 6 bases between them. The CDR3 is CASSLVPTNTGELFF. CDR3 DNA sequence: TGCGCCAGCAGCTTGGTCCCGACGAACACCGGGGAGCTGTTTTTT.

The rearrangement links TRBV7-3 to TRBJ2-2; 9 bases match TRBD1. There are 18 residues in the CDR3. CDR1 SGHTA and CDR2 FQGTGA come from the germline V gene. Unmatched junction bases numbered 15, after V lost 5 bases and J lost 5 bases. For the CDR3, the DNA is TGTGCCAGCAGCCTACTACTTCTGACAGGGGGTCGAACCGGGGAGCTGTTTTTT. Its translation is CASSLLLLTGGRTGELFF.

The table lists this clonotype with many counts. The rearrangement uses TRBV29-1 and TRBJ2-1, with 9 nucleotides matching TRBD1. The V gene end was trimmed by 6 bases and the J gene end by 9 bases; junction bases not matched to a gene: 12. Germline values: CDR1 SQVTM, CDR2 ANQGSEA. The CDR3 covers 14 residues. CDR3 bases: TGCAGCGTGGGGCAGACAGGGGGTATCGCTGAGCAGTTCTTC. It translates to CSVGQTGGIAEQFF.

In this sample, this clonotype turned up a few times. CDR3 sequence: CASSLQGLSVKQFF. The DNA of the CDR3 is TGTGCCAGCAGCTTACAGGGACTTAGCGTAAAGCAGTTCTTC. This chain joins TRBV7-2 and TRBJ2-1, with D perhaps TRBD2 (6 bases). Trimming shortened V by 2 bases and J by 11 bases, and 16 bases separated the two germline ends. The CDR3 length is 14 residues. Germline V gives CDR1 SGHTA, CDR2 FQGNSA.

V and J are TRBV6-1 and TRBJ2-1; TRBD2 aligns across 8 bases. Germline V lookup: CDR1 MNHNS, CDR2 SASEGT. This CDR3 has 15 amino acids. The V and J ends lost 7 bases and 1 base, in that order; junction bases with no gene match: 6. The CDR3 loop reads CASNAGGASYNEQFF. CDR3 sequence (DNA): TGTGCCAGCAACGCCGGGGGGGCGTCCTACAATGAGCAGTTCTTC.

The V gene is TRBV11-2, the J gene TRBJ2-5; a weak D match, TRBD1 (6 bases). Between the trimmed V and J ends, which lost 2 bases and 0 bases, there was a span of 19 bases. The length of the CDR3 is 18 residues. Germline lookup yields CDR1 SGHAT and CDR2 FQNNGV. CDR3 amino acids: CASSLQKPIRDNQETQYF. CDR3 in DNA: TGTGCCAGCAGCTTACAAAAACCGATCCGGGACAACCAAGAGACCCAGTACTTC.